The 22 T cell receptor beta chains below all came from one sample that was sequenced in a study of T cell responses to AZD1222 COVID-19 vaccine. The method was immunoSEQ multiplex PCR; TCRdb's version includes in-frame clones alone and lacks a portion of them. This table has fewer than 130,000 clones, nearly 90% appearing once. The specimen was peripheral blood, collected 28 days after the second AZD1222 dose. The receptors derive from an adult who received the AZD1222 COVID-19 vaccine.

The chain recombines TRBV3-1 (or the pseudogene TRBV3-2) with TRBJ2-3; 15 bases are a match to TRBD2. The CDR3 spans 16 residues. CDR1 is LGHDT, CDR2 YNNKEL, per germline (reference sequence). The trim removed 5 bases at V and 5 bases at J, leaving 5 bases unmatched. The DNA of the CDR3 is TGTGCCAGCAGCAAGGGACTAGCGGGAGGCCTAGATACGCAGTATTTT. Translation gives CASSKGLAGGLDTQYF.

The CDR3 DNA is TGTGCCAGCAGCTTAGGGACAGGTTTCTCTGGAAACACCATATATTTT. Encoded protein: CASSLGTGFSGNTIYF. The rearrangement uses TRBV13 and TRBJ1-3, with D perhaps TRBD1 (6 bases). Per germline, CDR1 PRHDT and CDR2 FYEKMQ (reference sequence). V lost 0 bases to trimming and J lost 0 bases, with 9 bases between them. CDR3 length: 16 amino acids.

This rearrangement joins TRBV18 to TRBJ1-3, with unresolved D. The ends were cut back, 1 base at V and 1 base at J, with 8 bases in the middle. The CDR3 totals 15 residues. CDR1 is KGHSH, CDR2 LQKENI, per germline. The CDR3 coding sequence is TGTGCCAGCTCACCACAAGGGTGGTCTGGAAACACCATATATTTT. It codes for CASSPQGWSGNTIYF.

The V call is TRBV4-2, the J call TRBJ2-3, with D perhaps TRBD2 (6 bases). Per the germline V gene, CDR1 is LGHNA and CDR2 is YNFKEQ. The CDR3 runs to 14 residues. Trimming took 6 bases from V and 6 from J, leaving 16 bases between them. This CDR3 is CASSNGRASDTQYF. The CDR3 DNA reads as TGTGCCAGCAGTAACGGGAGAGCTTCCGATACGCAGTATTTT.

The chain links TRBV5-1 to TRBJ2-7; TRBD1 matches at 9 bases. CDR1 is SGHRS and CDR2 is YFSETQ in the germline V gene. The CDR3 has 17 amino acids. Trimming cost V 0 bases and J 5 bases; bases outside gene matches: 12. DNA of the CDR3: TGCGCCAGCAGCTTGGGACTACCGGGACAGGGACTCCACGAGCAGTACTTC. Translating it yields CASSLGLPGQGLHEQYF. The full variable domain, its missing parts supplied by reference TRBV5-1 and TRBJ2-7, is KAGVTQTPRYLIKTRGQQVTLSCSPISGHRSVSWYQQTPGQGLQFLFEYFSETQRNKGNFPGRFSGRQFSNSRSEMNVSTLELGDSALYLCASSLGLPGQGLHEQYFGPGTRLTVT.

In its sample, this clone was seen a few times. The rearrangement uses TRBV28 and TRBJ1-2; D may be TRBD1 (6 bases). The CDR3 is 14 amino acids. V lost 1 base, J lost 4 bases, and 10 bases lay in between. From germline, CDR1 is MDHEN and CDR2 SYDVKM. The CDR3 DNA follows: TGTGCCAGCAGTTTATCTGACAGGTTCTATGGCTACACCTTC. Its protein product is CASSLSDRFYGYTF.

The chain recombines TRBV6-5 with TRBJ1-6, with a weak D call TRBD1 (6 bases). Germline lookup yields CDR1 MNHEY and CDR2 SVGAGI. The V gene lost 6 bases and the J gene lost 7 bases, with 10 bases spanning the gap. The CDR3 sequence is 13 residues long. The CDR3 is CASRKGGNSPLHF. CDR3 sequence (DNA): TGTGCCAGCAGGAAGGGGGGAAATTCACCCCTCCACTTT.

The chain joins TRBV2 to TRBJ1-1; D not resolved. The CDR3 has 15 residues. The V end was cut by 2 bases, the J end by 4 bases, with 14 bases between. Per germline, CDR1 SNHLY and CDR2 FYNNEI. The CDR3 reads CASSESWAQGTEAFF. CDR3 DNA sequence: TGTGCCAGCAGTGAATCTTGGGCCCAAGGCACTGAAGCTTTCTTT.

This clone was seen more than once but under ten times. This chain links TRBV4-3 with TRBJ2-2; D gene uncertain. The CDR3 consists of 13 residues. The V gene lost 4 bases and the J gene lost 2 bases, with 5 bases spanning the gap. The V gene's germline CDR1 is LGHNA and CDR2 YSLEER. CDR3 sequence (DNA): TGCGCCAGCAGCCCGCACAACACCGGGGAGCTGTTTTTT. Amino acid sequence: CASSPHNTGELFF.

The chain couples TRBV5-1 to TRBJ2-1; D remains unclear. CDR3 length equals 14 residues. CDR1 is SGHRS, CDR2 YFSETQ, per germline. V was cut by 3 bases and J by 6 bases, with 13 bases left in between. The chain's CDR3 is CASSSYIAFNEQFF. CDR3 DNA: TGCGCCAGCAGCTCGTATATTGCCTTCAATGAGCAGTTCTTC.

On this clone itself: The junction shows a germline mismatch at one end, possibly a read error. J is TRBJ1-5 and V is TRBV2; possibly TRBD1 for D (6 bases). Germline loops: CDR1 SNHLY, CDR2 FYNNEI. This CDR3 has 14 amino acids. The CDR3 loop reads CASSEGGRNQPQHF. The CDR3 nucleotides are TGTGCCAGCAGCGAAGGGGGACGCAATCAGCCCCAGCATTTT.

CDR3 nucleotide sequence: TGTGCCAGCAGCCCGGGACAGAACTACGAGCAGTACTTC. Translated, it gives CASSPGQNYEQYF. This sequence joins TRBV6-5 and TRBJ2-7, with 7 bases identical to TRBD1. The junction had 5 bases not matched to a gene; V was cut back by 6 bases and J by 3 bases. The germline CDR1 and CDR2 sequences are MNHEY and SVGAGI. The CDR3 sequence is 13 residues long.

J is TRBJ1-4 and V is TRBV28; D ambiguous. V was pared by 3 bases and J by 6 bases, with 2 bases between. Germline CDR1 MDHEN, CDR2 SYDVKM. The CDR3 has 11 residues. In DNA, the CDR3 is TGTGCCAGCAGTTTTTATGAAAAACTGTTTTTT. As protein: CASSFYEKLFF.

Written as DNA, the CDR3 is TGTGCCAGCAGCTCCTTAGCGGGATCGGCCGGGGAGCTGTTTTTT. It is translated as CASSSLAGSAGELFF. V and J are TRBV6-5 and TRBJ2-2; 8 bases agree with TRBD2. Germline CDR1 is MNHEY and CDR2 is SVGAGI. V lost 6 bases to trimming and J lost 6 bases; unmatched junction nucleotides: 9. CDR3 length equals 15 residues.

This clone was observed a few times. V and J are TRBV6-1 and TRBJ1-1, with D possibly matching TRBD1 (5 bases). This CDR3 contains 17 residues. In germline, CDR1 is MNHNS, CDR2 SASEGT. V shed 1 base and J shed 0 bases, with 15 bases lying between them. In DNA, the CDR3 is TGTGCCAGCAGTGAAGAGGCTGGACACCCCATGAACACTGAAGCTTTCTTT. Translation: CASSEEAGHPMNTEAFF.

The J gene is TRBJ2-1, the V gene TRBV5-6; 7 bases map to TRBD2. Germline CDR1 is SGHDT and CDR2 is YYEEEE. The junction had 9 bases not matched to a gene; V was cut back by 1 base and J by 8 bases. This CDR3 spans 15 amino acids. CDR3 bases: TGTGCCAGCAGCTTGAAAAACGGGAGGAAGGATGAGCAGTTCTTC. It encodes CASSLKNGRKDEQFF.

Here the CDR3 reads CASSQKSLQGQRDTQYF. Here the CDR3 DNA reads TGTGCCAGCAGCCAAAAGTCCCTACAGGGCCAGAGGGATACGCAGTATTTT. The J gene is TRBJ2-3, the V gene TRBV3-1 (or the pseudogene TRBV3-2); tentatively, D is TRBD1 (6 bases). This CDR3 region has 17 residues. V was shortened by 2 bases and J by 6 bases, with 21 bases between the two germline ends. Germline V gene lookup returns CDR1 LGHDT and CDR2 YNNKEL (reference sequence).

The chain has TRBV28 and TRBJ2-7; D unclear. The CDR3 runs to 15 residues. Germline V CDR1 and CDR2: MDHEN, SYDVKM. V lost 3 bases to trimming and J lost 4 bases, with 16 bases between them. CDR3 residues: CASSFPLGLGYEQYF. CDR3 bases: TGTGCCAGCAGTTTCCCCCTGGGCTTGGGATACGAGCAGTACTTC.

This chain uses TRBV28 with TRBJ2-3; 7 nucleotides match TRBD1. The V gene end was trimmed by 5 bases and the J gene end by 1 base; junction bases not matched to a gene: 6. Germline lookup yields CDR1 MDHEN and CDR2 SYDVKM. This CDR3 is 15 amino acids long. The CDR3 loop reads CASSPTGAGTDTQYF. The CDR3 DNA follows: TGTGCCAGCAGTCCAACAGGGGCTGGCACAGATACGCAGTATTTT.

V and J are TRBV9 and TRBJ2-7, with D perhaps TRBD2 (5 bases). CDR3 size: 14 residues. The V gene's germline CDR1 is SGDLS and CDR2 YYNGEE. Trimming left V 0 bases short and J 4 bases short, with 11 bases between. The CDR3 loop reads CASSVGGSRYEQYF. The CDR3 DNA reads TGTGCCAGCAGCGTAGGTGGGAGTAGATACGAGCAGTACTTC.

The chain employs TRBV6-5 and TRBJ2-1; D could derive from TRBD1 or TRBD2 (6 bases each). CDR1 is MNHEY, CDR2 SVGAGI, per germline. Trimming left V 0 bases short and J 8 bases short, with 14 bases between. The CDR3 sequence is 15 residues long. The CDR3 DNA reads TGTGCCAGCAGTTACTCGTCGGGGGCGGGCGATGAGCAGTTCTTC. Amino acid sequence: CASSYSSGAGDEQFF.

J is TRBJ2-5 and V is TRBV10-3; D gene unclear. Trimming removed 0 bases at V and 5 bases at J, with 13 bases between. The germline V gene encodes CDR1 ENHRY and CDR2 SYGVKD. The CDR3 consists of 15 residues. CDR3 nucleotide sequence: TGTGCCATCAGTGAGTCTCCGGAGCAGTGGGAGACCCAGTACTTC. Residues: CAISESPEQWETQYF.